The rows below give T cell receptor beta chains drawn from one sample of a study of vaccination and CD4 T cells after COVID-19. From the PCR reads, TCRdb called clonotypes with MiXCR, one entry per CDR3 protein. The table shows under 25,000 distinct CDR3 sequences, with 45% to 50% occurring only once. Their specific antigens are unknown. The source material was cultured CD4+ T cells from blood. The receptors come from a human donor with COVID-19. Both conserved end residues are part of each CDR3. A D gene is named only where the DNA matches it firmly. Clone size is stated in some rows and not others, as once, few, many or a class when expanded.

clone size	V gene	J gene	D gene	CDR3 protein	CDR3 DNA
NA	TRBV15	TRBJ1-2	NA	CATSRGGTNYGYTF	TGTGCCACCAGCAGAGGTGGTACTAACTATGGCTACACCTTC
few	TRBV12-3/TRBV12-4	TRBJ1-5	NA	CASSPSGVSNQPQHF	TGTGCCAGCAGCCCTAGCGGGGTAAGCAATCAGCCCCAGCATTTT
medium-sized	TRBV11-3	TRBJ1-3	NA	CASSLRGAVDTIYF	TGTGCCAGCAGCTTACGTGGGGCTGTAGACACCATATATTTT
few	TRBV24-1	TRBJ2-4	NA	CATSDPTGEGDIQYF	TGTGCCACCAGTGACCCGACAGGGGAGGGGGACATTCAGTACTTC
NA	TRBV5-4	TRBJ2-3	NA	CASSLGFELATDTQYF	TGTGCCAGCAGCTTGGGGTTTGAGCTAGCCACAGATACGCAGTATTTT
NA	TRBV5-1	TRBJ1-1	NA	CASSNGRRNTEAFF	TGCGCCAGCAGCAATGGACGAAGGAACACTGAAGCTTTCTTT
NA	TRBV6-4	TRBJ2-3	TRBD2	CASSDSGLVGTQYF	TGTGCCAGCAGTGATTCCGGACTAGTGGGTACGCAGTATTTT
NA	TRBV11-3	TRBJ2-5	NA	CASSKTYQETQYF	TGTGCCAGCAGCAAGACATACCAAGAGACCCAGTACTTC
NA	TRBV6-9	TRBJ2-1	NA	CASRRVRDRLDPEGNEQFF	TGTGCCAGCAGAAGAGTCCGGGACAGACTCGATCCGGAGGGAAATGAGCAGTTCTTC
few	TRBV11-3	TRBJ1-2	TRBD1	CASSFGQGRGLVYGYTF	TGTGCCAGCAGCTTTGGACAGGGGAGGGGGTTAGTCTATGGCTACACCTTC
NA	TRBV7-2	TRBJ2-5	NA	CASSLASWADYQETQYF	TGTGCCAGCAGCTTAGCGTCATGGGCGGACTACCAAGAGACCCAGTACTTC
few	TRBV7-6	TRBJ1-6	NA	CASSSGGVNSPLHF	TGTGCCAGCAGCTCCGGGGGTGTTAATTCACCCCTCCACTTT
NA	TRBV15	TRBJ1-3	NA	CATTGTAYGNTIYF	TGTGCCACCACCGGGACGGCGTATGGAAACACCATATATTTT
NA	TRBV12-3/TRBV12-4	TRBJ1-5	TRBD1	CASSRGTGLGQPQHF	TGTGCCAGCAGTCGCGGGACAGGGTTAGGTCAGCCCCAGCATTTT
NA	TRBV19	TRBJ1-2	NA	CASTKGGAGSGHTF	TGTGCCAGTACCAAAGGGGGGGCAGGGAGTGGCCACACCTTC
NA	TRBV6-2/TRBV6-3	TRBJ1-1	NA	CASSTRLDTEAFF	TGTGCCAGCAGTACTCGCTTGGACACTGAAGCTTTCTTT
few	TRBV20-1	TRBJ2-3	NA	CSASLGYTDTQYF	TGCAGTGCTAGTTTAGGGTACACAGATACGCAGTATTTT
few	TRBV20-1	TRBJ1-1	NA	CSAREGTEAFF	TGCAGTGCTAGAGAGGGGACTGAAGCTTTCTTT
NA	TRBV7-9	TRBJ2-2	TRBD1	CASSQHRGNTGELFF	TGTGCCAGCAGCCAACACAGGGGTAACACCGGGGAGCTGTTTTTT
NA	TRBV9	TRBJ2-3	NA	CASSVVGDGWTDTQYF	TGTGCCAGCAGCGTAGTCGGGGACGGGTGGACAGATACGCAGTATTTT
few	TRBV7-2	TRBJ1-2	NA	CASSLGPGSYGYTF	TGTGCCAGCAGCTTAGGTCCAGGATCCTATGGCTACACCTTC
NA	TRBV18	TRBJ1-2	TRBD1	CASSPRQGAQGYTF	TGTGCCAGCTCACCACGACAGGGGGCGCAAGGCTACACCTTC